One sample yielded the 4 T cell receptor beta chains listed below, sequenced in a study of vaccination and CD4 T cells after COVID-19. Sequenced with the Oncomine TCR Beta short-read assay was DNA taken from cultured CD4+ T cells. TCRdb itself ran the PCR reads through MiXCR, one entry per CDR3 protein. The sample consists of roughly 13,000 distinct CDR3 sequences, around 55% of them appearing once. Their recognized antigens are unknown. Treatment described: approximately nine-day PBMC culture with coronavirus spike peptide pools or control peptides (ViraFEST assay). The starting material was CD4+ T cells from blood, cultured in vitro, obtained before SARS-CoV-2 vaccination. These receptors originate from a human donor who had recovered from COVID-19.

CDR3 nucleotides: TGTGCCAGCAGCTTGCCGACAGGGGGATACAATGAGCAGTTCTTC. The encoded protein is CASSLPTGGYNEQFF. The chain carries TRBV7-2 and TRBJ2-1; 9 nucleotides agree with TRBD1. Germline trimming cut 3 bases from V and 4 bases from J; bases unmatched to any gene: 4. CDR3 length: 15 residues. Germline V gives CDR1 SGHTA, CDR2 FQGNSA.

The CDR3 loop is CASSSGWGQPQHF. CDR3 sequence (DNA): TGTGCCAGCAGTTCAGGGTGGGGTCAGCCCCAGCATTTT. The V gene is TRBV27, the J gene TRBJ1-5; tentatively, D is TRBD1 (5 bases). CDR3 length: 13 amino acids. Trimming took off 4 bases at V and 6 bases at J, with 10 bases between the two ends. In germline, CDR1 is MNHEY, CDR2 SMNVEV (reference sequence).

The V gene is TRBV4-2, the J gene TRBJ2-7; a possible D gene is TRBD1 (6 bases). Looked up from germline, CDR1 is LGHNA and CDR2 is YNFKEQ. V lost 4 bases and J lost 1, with 26 bases in between. The CDR3 sequence is 19 residues long. The CDR3: CASSRSVPGLGDTSYEQYF. In DNA form, the CDR3 reads TGTGCCAGCAGCCGCTCAGTCCCGGGGTTAGGGGACACTTCCTACGAGCAGTACTTC.

The table lists this clonotype with a few counts. The chain has TRBV24-1 and TRBJ2-3; TRBD1 aligns across 7 bases. Trimming took 3 bases from V and 4 from J; bases not matched to a gene: 3. The CDR3 extends over 14 amino acids. Germline-derived CDR1 and CDR2 are KGHDR and SFDVKD. In DNA, the CDR3 is TGTGCCACCAGTGATCGACAGGGTTCAGATACGCAGTATTTT. Protein: CATSDRQGSDTQYF.